A single sample gave rise to the 15 T cell receptor beta chains below, sequenced in a study of T cell repertoires in cytomegalovirus infection. TCRdb re-called the reads through MiXCR, storing one row per CDR3 protein. The table lists approximately 260,000 distinct CDR3 sequences, approximately 15% of them singletons. Sequenced material: CD8+ T cells from PBMCs. Receptors originate from a human donor in good health (CMV status not recorded). Some clones in this sample may be carry-over from other donors' samples.

The table lists this clonotype with many counts. This chain joins TRBV7-8 and TRBJ2-1; the match to TRBD2 covers 7 bases. The germline V gene has CDR1 SGHVS and CDR2 FQNEAQ. The CDR3 totals 16 residues. V lost 4 bases, J lost 7 bases, and 13 bases stayed unmatched. The CDR3 DNA follows: TGTGCCAGCAGCTCCCCACCTCTAGGGCGGGGGAATGAGCAGTTCTTC. Translation gives CASSSPPLGRGNEQFF.

The rearrangement links TRBV7-9 to TRBJ2-7, with TRBD2 identical over 11 bases. Germline V gene lookup returns CDR1 SEHNR and CDR2 FQNEAQ (reference sequence). The CDR3 is 14 amino acids. The ends lost 4 bases at V and 4 bases at J; junction bases unmatched: 3. Here the CDR3 reads CASSSGTSGYEQYF. The DNA of the CDR3 is TGTGCCAGCAGCTCAGGGACTAGCGGTTACGAGCAGTACTTC. The full variable domain, its missing parts supplied by reference TRBV7-9 and TRBJ2-7, is DTGVSQNPRHKITKRGQNVTFRCDPISEHNRLYWYRQTLGQGPEFLTYFQNEAQLEKSRLLSDRFSAERPKGSFSTLEIQRTEQGDSAMYLCASSSGTSGYEQYFGPGTRLTVT.

This clonotype has more than one count but fewer than ten. This chain links TRBV4-1 with TRBJ1-1; D gene uncertain. Germline V gives CDR1 MGHRA, CDR2 YSYEKL. This CDR3 has 14 residues. V shed 0 bases and J shed 8 bases, with 13 bases lying between them. The CDR3 DNA is TGCGCCAGCAGCCAAGACTTAAATCACAGAGAAGCTTTCTTT. Encoded protein: CASSQDLNHREAFF.

The V gene is TRBV5-6, the J gene TRBJ2-4; TRBD1 aligns across 9 bases. The CDR3 runs to 14 residues. V was clipped by 4 bases and J by 4 bases; unmatched bases: 3. Germline V gives CDR1 SGHDT, CDR2 YYEEEE. The CDR3 nucleotides read TGTGCCAGCAGCGCCGGACAGGGGAAAAACATTCAGTACTTC. Translation: CASSAGQGKNIQYF.

Points on this clonotype: A much larger clone differs from this one at a single base, so this may be a read error. The chain recombines TRBV12-3 or TRBV12-4 with TRBJ2-1, with a tentative D call TRBD1 (5 bases). The CDR3 is 13 residues long. CDR3 bases: TGTGCCAGCAGTTTGGAGCAGGACAATGAGCAGATCTTC. Residues: CASSLEQDNEQIF.

The chain combines TRBV7-9 with TRBJ1-2; TRBD1 aligns across 10 bases. The CDR3 extends over 15 amino acids. J was trimmed by 8 bases and V by 3 bases; bases with no gene match: 9. In germline, CDR1 is SEHNR, CDR2 FQNEAQ (reference sequence). The DNA for the CDR3 is TGTGCCAGCAGCTTGACAGGGGGCGTTGGGGACGGCTACACCTTC. Residues: CASSLTGGVGDGYTF.

This clonotype came up a few times. This chain links TRBV20-1 with TRBJ2-7, with TRBD2 identical over 10 bases. CDR3 length: 17 residues. Germline loops: CDR1 DFQATT, CDR2 SNEGSKA (reference sequence). V shed 1 base, J shed 3 bases, and the junction held 12 bases outside the gene matches. CDR3 sequence: CSARVLLETSGVYEQYF. The CDR3 region has the DNA TGCAGTGCTAGAGTCCTACTCGAAACTAGCGGGGTCTACGAGCAGTACTTC.

The chain links TRBV11-2 to TRBJ2-1; D unresolved. V shed 1 base and J shed 9 bases, with 10 bases lying between them. Germline CDR1 is SGHAT and CDR2 is FQNNGV. The CDR3 loop spans 13 amino acids. CDR3 sequence reads: CASSLGVSSEQFF. The CDR3, as DNA: TGTGCCAGCAGCTTAGGGGTTTCGAGTGAGCAGTTCTTC.

This clonotype has ten or more counts. This rearrangement joins TRBV7-9 to TRBJ2-7; TRBD2 matches at 10 bases. The CDR3 runs to 16 residues. Germline assignment: CDR1 SEHNR and CDR2 FQNEAQ (reference sequence). The V and J ends lost 0 bases and 0 bases, in that order; junction bases with no gene match: 2. The DNA for the CDR3 is TGTGCCAGCAGCTTAGCGCTAGCGGGGGACTCCTACGAGCAGTACTTC. Protein sequence: CASSLALAGDSYEQYF.

This clonotype was counted ten times or more. This sequence joins TRBV6-2 or TRBV6-3 and TRBJ1-5; TRBD1 aligns across 7 bases. The CDR3 contains 16 residues. J gave up 6 bases and V 0 bases, and 8 bases lay outside the gene matches. CDR1 MNHEY and CDR2 SVGEGT come from the germline V gene. The CDR3 reads CASSYSTGFVGQPQHF. CDR3 coding DNA: TGTGCCAGCAGTTACTCGACAGGGTTTGTCGGTCAGCCCCAGCATTTT.

This clonotype was picked up a small number of times. The germline gene is not matched at one end of the junction; a read error may be the cause. V and J are TRBV7-7 and TRBJ2-1; 9 bases match TRBD2. The CDR3 is made up of 15 amino acids. The germline gives CDR1 SSHAT, CDR2 FNYEAQ (reference sequence). CDR3 coding DNA: TGTGCTAGCAGCCAAACGCTAGCGGGGAACAATGAGCAGTTCTTC. Translating it yields CASSQTLAGNNEQFF.

This chain uses TRBV15 with TRBJ1-1, with no clear D. The CDR3 extends over 13 amino acids. Per germline, CDR1 LNHNV and CDR2 YYDKDF (reference sequence). V dropped 5 bases and J dropped 4 bases, with 11 bases sitting between them. CDR3 amino acids: CATSRLAATEAFF. CDR3 bases: TGTGCCACCAGCCGCCTGGCCGCCACTGAAGCTTTCTTT.

The table lists this clonotype with many counts. The gene calls are TRBV7-9 and TRBJ2-1, with TRBD2 as a possible D gene (5 bases). The CDR3 runs to 12 residues. Germline V CDR1 and CDR2: SEHNR, FQNEAQ (reference sequence). The V end was cut by 3 bases, the J end by 12 bases, with 12 bases between. The CDR3 DNA reads TGTGCCAGCAGCTTTATAGGCGAGGGGCAGTTCTTC. It encodes CASSFIGEGQFF.

In its sample, this clonotype was seen a few times. The chain combines TRBV19 with TRBJ2-7; tentatively, D is TRBD1 or TRBD2 (5 bases each). Between the trimmed V and J ends, which lost 3 bases and 3 bases, there was a span of 27 bases. CDR3 size: 19 residues. Germline CDR1 is LNHDA and CDR2 is SQIVND (reference sequence). The CDR3 DNA reads as TGTGCCAGTAGTATCGTGTCGATAGACAGAGGGCAAACGAGCTACGAGCAGTACTTC. The encoded protein is CASSIVSIDRGQTSYEQYF.

This clonotype was counted between two and nine times. This chain's CDR3 is CASSPEQRTANTGELFF. In DNA, the CDR3 is TGTGCCAGCAGCCCAGAACAGAGAACCGCGAACACCGGGGAGCTGTTTTTT. V and J are TRBV7-9 and TRBJ2-2, with D unclear. Germline loops: CDR1 SEHNR, CDR2 FQNEAQ (reference sequence). The length of the CDR3 is 17 residues. V was shortened by 5 bases and J by 0 bases, with 16 bases between the two germline ends.